Following are 10 T cell receptor beta chains from one sample sequenced in a study of tumor and adjacent non-tumor tissue in lung cancer (dated by TCRdb to 2017 to 2018). RNA was isolated from bulk, unsorted tissue, and RNA quality was assessed with a NanoDrop ND-1000 and an Agilent 2100. Normal lung samples were distant non-tumor tissue taken more than 3 cm from the tumor edge. The library was built by means of multiplex PCR. The sequencer listed for this sample is Illumina HiSeq 2500. TCRbeta libraries were constructed through three rounds of nested PCR with primers (Table S4) according to protocols adapted from ARM-PCR. TCRdb redid the processing of the public reads, applying fastp at Q25 and MiXCR, and retained in-frame beta chains. Each CDR3 protein appears once, grouped with its most common genes and DNA. For this sample the table gives more than 45,000 distinct CDR3 sequences, of which roughly 67% were detected only once. The ten largest clones capture approximately 31% of the sample.

The sample comprised distant non-tumor lung tissue. Every receptor here comes from a woman in her 70s with non-small cell lung cancer.

The CDR3 spells CSLLGGCNEQFF. CDR3 bases: TGCAGCCTTCTAGGGGGGTGCAATGAGCAGTTCTTC. The rearrangement links TRBV29-1 to TRBJ2-1; either TRBD1 or TRBD2 may fit D (6 bases each). V dropped 8 bases and J dropped 6 bases, with 14 bases sitting between them. CDR3 length: 12 amino acids. CDR1 SQVTM and CDR2 ANQGSEA come from the germline V gene.

V gene TRBV20-1 combines with J gene TRBJ2-1, with 10 bases aligning to TRBD1. This CDR3 spans 15 amino acids. Per germline, CDR1 DFQATT and CDR2 SNEGSKA (reference sequence). Trimming took 6 bases from V and 8 from J; bases not matched to a gene: 13. Here the CDR3 reads CSAAIPGQGKDEQFF. The DNA of the CDR3 is TGCAGTGCAGCTATACCGGGACAGGGGAAGGATGAGCAGTTCTTC.

V gene TRBV6-2 or TRBV6-3 combines with J gene TRBJ2-5, with D perhaps TRBD2 (6 bases). The CDR3 spans 16 residues. Per germline, CDR1 MNHEY and CDR2 SVGEGT. The germline V and J ends were trimmed by 8 bases and 0 bases, with 19 bases remaining between them. As DNA, the CDR3 is TGTGCCAGCTTCACTCATTCGGACTACAACCAAGAGACCCAGTACTTC. Amino acid sequence: CASFTHSDYNQETQYF.

On this clonotype itself: Germline and junction disagree at one end, which may indicate a read error. The rearrangement links TRBV12-3 or TRBV12-4 to TRBJ2-5; the D is unclear. This CDR3 has 11 residues. Written as DNA, the CDR3 is TGTGCCAGCACTTTCCAAGAGACTCAGTACTTC. This codes for CASTFQETQYF.

This sequence joins TRBV4-2 and TRBJ2-1; no clear D gene. Trimming took 7 bases from V and 5 from J, leaving 12 bases between them. The V gene's germline CDR1 is LGHNA and CDR2 YNFKEQ. The CDR3 consists of 13 residues. DNA for the CDR3: TGTGCCAGCACCTTAGCATGGGACAATGAGCAGTTCTTC. This gives the protein CASTLAWDNEQFF.

This clonotype occurred once. Given a much more abundant clone one base away, this may be a read error. V and J are TRBV2 and TRBJ2-7, with 11 bases fitting TRBD2. The CDR3 sequence is 16 residues long. CDR1 is SNHLY, CDR2 FYNNEI, per germline. The chain's CDR3 is CASSAIGLAGFNELYF. The CDR3 DNA follows: TGTGCCAGCAGTGCTATAGGACTAGCGGGTTTCAACGAGCTGTACTTC.

Notes on this clonotype: A much larger clone lies one base from this, so it may be a read error. The V call is TRBV5-1, the J call TRBJ1-1; D not certain. The CDR3 is 14 residues long. CDR1 SGHRS and CDR2 YFSETQ come from the germline V gene. As DNA, the CDR3 is TGCGCCAGCAGCATTGAGATTCCGAACACTGAAGTTTTCTTT. Translating gives CASSIEIPNTEVFF.

A remark on this clonotype: A read error may produce the germline difference seen at one junction end. The rearrangement joins TRBV28 to TRBJ2-3, with 11 bases lining up with TRBD2. From germline, CDR1 is MDHEN and CDR2 SYDVKM. There are 16 residues in the CDR3. The CDR3 here is CANSSLGLAETDTQYF. DNA for the CDR3: TGTGCCAACAGTTCCTTGGGACTAGCGGAAACAGATACGCAGTATTTT.

In this sample, this clonotype turned up a few times. Possible read error: a much larger clone is one base away. This chain links TRBV5-1 with TRBJ1-1; TRBD1 is a possible D gene (5 bases). The CDR3 is made up of 15 amino acids. Germline-derived CDR1 and CDR2 are SGHRS and YFSETQ. The CDR3 reads CASSVTGTVNTEASF. As DNA, the CDR3 is TGCGCCAGCAGCGTCACCGGGACGGTGAACACTGAAGCTTCCTTT.

A note on this clonotype: The final CDR3 position lacks the conserved phenylalanine or tryptophan, pointing to a likely read error. V gene TRBV29-1 combines with J gene TRBJ2-7, with a weak D call TRBD2 (5 bases). There are 11 residues in the CDR3. The germline gives CDR1 SQVTM, CDR2 ANQGSEA. Here the CDR3 DNA reads TGTAGCGTTGAAAGTGAATCCGAACAGTACCTC. Translating it yields CSVESESEQYL.